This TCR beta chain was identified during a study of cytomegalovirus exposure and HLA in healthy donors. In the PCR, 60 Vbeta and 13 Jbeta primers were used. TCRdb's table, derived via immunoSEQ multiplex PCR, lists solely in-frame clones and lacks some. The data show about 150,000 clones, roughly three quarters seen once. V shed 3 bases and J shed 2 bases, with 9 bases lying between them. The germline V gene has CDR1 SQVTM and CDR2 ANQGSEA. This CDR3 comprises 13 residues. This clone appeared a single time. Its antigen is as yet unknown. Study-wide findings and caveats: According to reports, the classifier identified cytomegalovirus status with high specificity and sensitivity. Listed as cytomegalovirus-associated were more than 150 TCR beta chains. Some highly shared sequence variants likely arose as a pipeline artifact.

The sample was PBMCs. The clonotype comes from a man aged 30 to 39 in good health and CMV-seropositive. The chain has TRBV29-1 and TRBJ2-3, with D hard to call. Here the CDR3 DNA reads TGCAGCGTTGACAGGTTGAACACAGATACGCAGTATTTT. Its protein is CSVDRLNTDTQYF.